One and the same sample provided the 18 T cell receptor beta chains below, sequenced in a study of blood T cell repertoires in COVID-19. The method was immunoSEQ multiplex PCR; TCRdb's version includes in-frame clones alone and lacks a portion of them. The sample has 150,000 or so clones, roughly four fifths seen once; the top ten hold 22%. The sample comprised peripheral blood. These receptors originate from a woman over 75 with acute or convalescent COVID-19.

This clone was found once. The V and J genes are TRBV6-6 and TRBJ2-7, with D possibly being TRBD1 (6 bases). The ends were cut back, 6 bases at V and 2 bases at J, with 11 bases in the middle. CDR3 length equals 13 residues. Per germline, CDR1 MNHNY and CDR2 SVGAGI (reference sequence). CDR3 sequence: CASSRGQTYEQYF. CDR3 in DNA: TGTGCCAGCAGCCGAGGACAGACCTACGAGCAGTACTTC.

V is TRBV20-1 and J is TRBJ1-2; no firm D call. Trimming shortened V by 3 bases and J by 6 bases, and 8 bases separated the two germline ends. This CDR3 contains 11 residues. Germline V gene sequence: CDR1 DFQATT, CDR2 SNEGSKA (reference sequence). CDR3 DNA sequence: TGCAGTGCTAGTCTCCGGGATGGCTACACCTTC. Encoded protein: CSASLRDGYTF.

This clone showed up just a few times. V is TRBV27 and J is TRBJ1-4; D is ambiguous. Trimming cost V 4 bases and J 0 bases, with 6 bases left between them. The length of the CDR3 is 14 residues. Germline values: CDR1 MNHEY, CDR2 SMNVEV (reference sequence). DNA of the CDR3: TGTGCCAGCAGTTCAGTTGCAACTAATGAAAAACTGTTTTTT. As protein: CASSSVATNEKLFF.

J is TRBJ2-7 and V is TRBV4-3; D uncertain. The germline V gene has CDR1 LGHNA and CDR2 YSLEER. The ends were cut back, 0 bases at V and 7 bases at J, with 19 bases in the middle. This CDR3 has 16 amino acids. The CDR3 DNA reads TGCGCCAGCAGCCAAGATCTCTACGGTGACTCTGGGGAGCAGTACTTC. Amino acids: CASSQDLYGDSGEQYF.

V usage is TRBV30 and J usage is TRBJ1-2; 11 bases are a match to TRBD1. Germline values: CDR1 GTSNPN, CDR2 SVGIG (reference sequence). V lost 4 bases, J lost 6 bases, and 4 bases stayed unmatched. The CDR3 consists of 13 residues. The DNA for the CDR3 is TGTGCCTGGACTGAGGACAGGGGGCATGGCTACACCTTC. It encodes CAWTEDRGHGYTF.

The rearrangement uses TRBV30 and TRBJ1-2; tentatively, D is TRBD1 (6 bases). Germline CDR1 and CDR2: GTSNPN and SVGIG (reference sequence). The V end was cut by 3 bases, the J end by 8 bases, with 25 bases between. CDR3 length equals 16 residues. Written as DNA, the CDR3 is TGTGCCTGGAGGACACAGGGTGGGTCCCTCAGTCGGGGCTACACCTTC. It translates to CAWRTQGGSLSRGYTF.

The rearrangement links TRBV5-5 to TRBJ2-7, with D maybe TRBD2 (5 bases). V was cut by 8 bases and J by 3 bases, with 12 bases left in between. CDR1 SGHKS and CDR2 YYEKEE come from the germline V gene (reference sequence). CDR3 length: 12 residues. CDR3 amino acids: CASGRNHYEQYF. The CDR3 DNA is TGTGCCAGTGGGAGAAATCACTACGAGCAGTACTTC.

This sequence joins TRBV10-2 and TRBJ1-1; TRBD1 might be the D (5 bases). Trimming removed 8 bases at V and 1 base at J, with 14 bases between. Germline values: CDR1 WSHSY, CDR2 SAAADI. This CDR3 region has 14 residues. The CDR3 DNA reads TGCGCCAGCTGGACCCGCCAGGGGAACACTGAAGCTTTCTTT. This sequence encodes CASWTRQGNTEAFF.

V gene TRBV9 combines with J gene TRBJ2-1, with a tentative D call TRBD1 (5 bases). V was trimmed by 6 bases and J by 8 bases, leaving 9 bases between them. Germline-derived CDR1 and CDR2 are SGDLS and YYNGEE. CDR3 length: 11 residues. This chain's CDR3 is CASMGRDEQFF. CDR3 in DNA: TGTGCCAGCATGGGGCGTGATGAGCAGTTCTTC.

The chain uses TRBV5-5 and TRBJ2-7; D possibly corresponds to TRBD1 (5 bases). In germline, CDR1 is SGHKS, CDR2 YYEKEE (reference sequence). CDR3 length: 15 residues. V lost 3 bases and J lost 0, with 13 bases in between. CDR3 bases: TGTGCCAGCAGCTCCATGGTGGGGCCCTCCTACGAGCAGTACTTC. It encodes CASSSMVGPSYEQYF.

The chain has TRBV7-9 and TRBJ1-3; D gene uncertain. The CDR3 is 11 amino acids. The germline gives CDR1 SEHNR, CDR2 FQNEAQ (reference sequence). V shed 3 bases and J shed 8 bases, with 5 bases lying between them. For the CDR3, the DNA is TGTGCCAGCAGCTTTAGCGACACCATATATTTT. It yields the protein CASSFSDTIYF.

The rearrangement joins TRBV5-1 to TRBJ2-1; TRBD1 matches 8 bases. V lost 1 base, J lost 1 base, and 4 bases stayed unmatched. The CDR3 has 16 amino acids. Per the germline V gene, CDR1 is SGHRS and CDR2 is YFSETQ. CDR3 region: CASSLQGQGSYNEQFF. Here the CDR3 DNA reads TGCGCCAGCAGCTTGCAAGGACAGGGTTCCTACAATGAGCAGTTCTTC.

The chain joins TRBV6-5 to TRBJ2-7, with 8 bases identical to TRBD1. V gave up 0 bases and J gave up 3 bases; unmatched junction bases: 4. Germline assignment: CDR1 MNHEY and CDR2 SVGAGI. There are 15 residues in the CDR3. This CDR3 is CASSYSSGGYYEQYF. The CDR3 nucleotides read TGTGCCAGCAGTTACTCGTCAGGGGGCTACTACGAGCAGTACTTC.

To note about this clone: The same CDR3 is also encoded by other DNA sequences in this sample. This sequence joins TRBV10-3 and TRBJ1-5; 8 bases agree with TRBD1. With V trimmed by 0 bases and J by 3 bases, 4 bases remained unmatched. Germline CDR1 reads ENHRY; CDR2 reads SYGVKD. This CDR3 has 16 amino acids. In DNA form, the CDR3 reads TGTGCCATCAGTGAGTCCGGGACAGGAGACAATCAGCCCCAGCATTTT. Encoded protein: CAISESGTGDNQPQHF.

The chain recombines TRBV7-7 with TRBJ2-2, with TRBD2 identical over 14 bases. Germline CDR1 reads SSHAT; CDR2 reads FNYEAQ (reference sequence). The CDR3 extends over 17 amino acids. J was trimmed by 5 bases and V by 5 bases; bases with no gene match: 7. This chain's CDR3 is CASSPGTSGSGTGELFF. DNA for the CDR3: TGTGCCAGCAGCCCCGGGACTAGCGGGAGCGGGACCGGGGAGCTGTTTTTT.

The rearrangement links TRBV4-1 to TRBJ2-7; 7 positions match TRBD1. Germline trimming cut 3 bases from V and 4 bases from J; bases unmatched to any gene: 9. The CDR3 totals 15 residues. The germline gives CDR1 MGHRA, CDR2 YSYEKL. CDR3 nucleotides: TGCGCCAGCAGCCAGACAACTGGACAGGTGTACGAGCAGTACTTC. As protein: CASSQTTGQVYEQYF.

The genes are TRBV6-1 and TRBJ2-2; 10 bases are a match to TRBD2. Germline values: CDR1 MNHNS, CDR2 SASEGT. Trimming at V came to 2 bases and at J to 9 bases, leaving 9 bases not matched to a gene. CDR3 size: 16 residues. The CDR3, as DNA: TGTGCCAGCAGTGAAACATCTAGCGGGAGACGCCGGGAGCTGTTTTTT. It codes for CASSETSSGRRRELFF.

This clone was recorded many times. The genes are TRBV20-1 and TRBJ2-7, with D possibly being TRBD2 (6 bases). Germline V gene sequence: CDR1 DFQATT, CDR2 SNEGSKA (reference sequence). V was shortened by 4 bases and J by 6 bases, with 10 bases between the two germline ends. This CDR3 has 11 amino acids. The CDR3: CSATGRTEQYF. DNA of the CDR3: TGCAGTGCTACCGGGAGAACCGAGCAGTACTTC.